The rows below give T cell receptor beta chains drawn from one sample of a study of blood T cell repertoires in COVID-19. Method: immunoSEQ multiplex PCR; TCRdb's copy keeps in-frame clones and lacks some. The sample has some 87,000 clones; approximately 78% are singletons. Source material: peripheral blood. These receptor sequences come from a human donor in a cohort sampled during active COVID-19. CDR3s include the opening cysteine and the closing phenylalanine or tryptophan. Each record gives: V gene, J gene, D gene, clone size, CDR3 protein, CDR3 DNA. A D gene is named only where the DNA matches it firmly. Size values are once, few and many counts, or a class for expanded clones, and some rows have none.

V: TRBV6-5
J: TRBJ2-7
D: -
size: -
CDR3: CASSPVRYEQYF
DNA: TGTGCCAGCAGTCCGGTACGCTACGAGCAGTACTTC

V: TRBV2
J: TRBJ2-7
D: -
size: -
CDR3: CASSDGSYEQYF
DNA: TGTGCCAGCAGTGACGGTTCATACGAGCAGTACTTC

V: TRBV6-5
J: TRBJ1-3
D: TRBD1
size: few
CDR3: CASSSGQGVNTIYF
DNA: TGTGCCTCCTCTTCGGGACAGGGGGTAAACACCATATATTTT

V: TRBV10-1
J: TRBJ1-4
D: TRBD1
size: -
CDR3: CASQGAANEKLFF
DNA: TGCGCCAGCCAGGGGGCAGCTAATGAAAAACTGTTTTTT

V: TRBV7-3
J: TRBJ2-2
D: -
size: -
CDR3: CASSPLGTGNTGELFF
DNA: TGTGCCAGCAGCCCGCTTGGGACTGGGAACACCGGGGAGCTGTTTTTT

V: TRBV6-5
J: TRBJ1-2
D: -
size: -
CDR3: CASKRTGWAYGYTF
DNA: TGTGCCAGCAAGAGAACAGGGTGGGCCTATGGCTACACCTTC

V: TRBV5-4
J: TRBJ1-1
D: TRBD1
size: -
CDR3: CASSFPSGTDNTEAFF
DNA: TGTGCCAGCAGCTTCCCCTCCGGGACAGATAACACTGAAGCTTTCTTT

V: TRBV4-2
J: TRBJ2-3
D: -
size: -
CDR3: CASSQDMAGESDTQYF
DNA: TGTGCCAGCAGCCAAGATATGGCAGGGGAATCAGATACGCAGTATTTT

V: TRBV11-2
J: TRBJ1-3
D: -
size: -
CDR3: CASSFFGHRSGNTIYF
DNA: TGTGCCAGCAGCTTTTTCGGACATCGCTCTGGAAACACCATATATTTT

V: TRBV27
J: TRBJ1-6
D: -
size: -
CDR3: CASSSYRDYNSPLHF
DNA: TGTGCCAGCAGTTCATATCGGGACTATAATTCACCCCTCCACTTT

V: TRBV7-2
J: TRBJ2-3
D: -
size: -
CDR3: CASSLGTVGTDTQYF
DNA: TGTGCCAGCAGCTTAGGGACAGTAGGCACAGATACGCAGTATTTT

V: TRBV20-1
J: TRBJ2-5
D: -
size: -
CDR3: CSAVKETQYF
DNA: TGCAGTGCTGTAAAAGAGACCCAGTACTTC

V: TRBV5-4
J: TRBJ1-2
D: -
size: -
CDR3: CASSLAFRQLDYGYTF
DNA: TGTGCCAGCAGCTTGGCCTTTCGACAGCTCGACTATGGCTACACCTTC

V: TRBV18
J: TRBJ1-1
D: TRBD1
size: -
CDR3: CASSPDRGNTEAFF
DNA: TGTGCCAGCTCACCGGACAGGGGTAACACTGAAGCTTTCTTT

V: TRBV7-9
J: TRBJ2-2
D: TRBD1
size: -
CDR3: CASSLDREGTGELFF
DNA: TGTGCCAGCAGCTTGGACAGGGAAGGAACCGGGGAGCTGTTTTTT

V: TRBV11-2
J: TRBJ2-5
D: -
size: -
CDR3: CASSLADQETQYF
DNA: TGTGCCAGCAGCTTAGCGGACCAAGAGACCCAGTACTTC

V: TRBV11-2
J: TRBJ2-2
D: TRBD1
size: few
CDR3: CASIKDLDRVRTGELFF
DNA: TGTGCCAGCATTAAAGACCTGGACAGGGTCCGCACCGGGGAGCTGTTTTTT

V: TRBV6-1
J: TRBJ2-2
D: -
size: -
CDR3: CASSELDTGELFF
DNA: TGTGCCAGCAGTGAATTAGACACCGGGGAGCTGTTTTTT

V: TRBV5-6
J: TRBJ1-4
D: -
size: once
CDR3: CASSLPVAGEKLFF
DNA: TGTGCCAGCAGCTTGCCTGTGGCCGGGGAAAAACTGTTTTTT

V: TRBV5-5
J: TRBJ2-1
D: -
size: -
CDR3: CASSGGPSTLLNEQFF
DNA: TGTGCCAGCAGCGGCGGGCCATCCACACTACTCAATGAGCAGTTCTTC

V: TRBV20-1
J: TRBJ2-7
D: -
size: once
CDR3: CSAFSYEQYF
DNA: TGCAGTGCTTTCAGCTACGAGCAGTACTTC

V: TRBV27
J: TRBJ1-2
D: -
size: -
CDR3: CASSLRRGWNYGYTF
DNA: TGTGCCAGCAGCCTTAGGCGGGGTTGGAACTATGGCTACACCTTC

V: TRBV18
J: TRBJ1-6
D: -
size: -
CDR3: CASSPPQGTSSYNSPLHF
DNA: TGTGCCAGCTCACCACCCCAGGGGACAAGCTCCTATAATTCACCCCTCCACTTT

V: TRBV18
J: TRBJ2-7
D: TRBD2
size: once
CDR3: CASSPGTSSYEQYF
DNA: TGTGCCAGCTCACCAGGGACTAGCTCCTACGAGCAGTACTTC

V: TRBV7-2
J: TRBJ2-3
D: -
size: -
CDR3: CASAIGGGDTQYF
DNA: TGTGCCAGCGCCATAGGGGGGGGAGATACGCAGTATTTT

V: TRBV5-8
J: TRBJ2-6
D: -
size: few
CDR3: CASSSGGAGANVLTF
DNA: TGTGCCAGCAGCTCGGGGGGCGCAGGGGCCAACGTCCTGACTTTC

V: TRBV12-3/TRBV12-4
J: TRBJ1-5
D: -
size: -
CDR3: CASREDGNQPQHF
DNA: TGTGCCAGCAGGGAAGACGGGAATCAGCCCCAGCATTTT

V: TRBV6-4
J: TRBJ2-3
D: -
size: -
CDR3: CASSDWRGFGTQYF
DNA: TGTGCCAGCAGCGATTGGAGGGGTTTCGGCACGCAGTATTTT

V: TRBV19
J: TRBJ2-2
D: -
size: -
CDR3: CASSIYRANGELFF
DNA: TGTGCCAGTAGTATATACAGGGCAAACGGGGAGCTGTTTTTT

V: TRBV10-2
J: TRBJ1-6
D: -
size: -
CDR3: CASSEGLRSPLHF
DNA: TGCGCCAGCAGTGAGGGGCTTCGGTCACCCCTCCACTTT